The 4 T cell receptor beta chains in this list originate from one sample, sequenced in a study of response to subunit inactivated influenza vaccine. Using its own MiXCR run on the RT-PCR reads, TCRdb lists one record per CDR3 protein. Seen here are hundreds of thousands of distinct CDR3 sequences, approximately 14% observed once, and the top ten hold about 9.9%. The sample in question was PBMCs from blood, obtained 11 to 12 days after vaccination. These receptors came from a man aged 50-59 years who received an inactivated influenza vaccine.

This clonotype has just a few counts. This chain links TRBV12-3 or TRBV12-4 with TRBJ2-7; either TRBD1 or TRBD2 may supply D (5 bases each). The V and J ends lost 8 bases and 3 bases respectively, with 23 bases between them. The CDR3 consists of 16 residues. The CDR3 here is CASGDGWVKGFYEQYF. In DNA form, the CDR3 reads TGTGCCAGCGGGGACGGTTGGGTTAAGGGTTTCTACGAGCAGTACTTC.

The chain joins TRBV7-2 to TRBJ2-3; 9 bases line up with TRBD2. Germline-derived CDR1 and CDR2 are SGHTA and FQGNSA. J lost 5 bases, V lost 2 bases, and 5 bases had no gene match. The CDR3 runs 15 residues. The CDR3 DNA follows: TGTGCCAGCAGCTTATTTGCACTAGCGGGAGATACGCAGTATTTT. It codes for CASSLFALAGDTQYF.

This clonotype was recorded many times. This chain links TRBV5-1 with TRBJ2-3; maybe TRBD1 (5 bases). Germline V CDR1 and CDR2: SGHRS, YFSETQ. The CDR3 covers 18 residues. The V gene lost 6 bases and the J gene lost 2 bases, with 25 bases spanning the gap. CDR3 loop: CASMDAAGPSPTTDTQYF. The CDR3 DNA sequence: TGCGCCAGCATGGATGCGGCAGGGCCGTCCCCAACCACAGATACGCAGTATTTT.

This chain uses TRBV6-2 or TRBV6-3 with TRBJ2-1, with 9 bases lining up with TRBD2. Germline-derived CDR1 and CDR2 are MNHEY and SVGEGT. CDR3 length equals 14 residues. V was clipped by 7 bases and J by 5 bases; unmatched bases: 6. The DNA of the CDR3 is TGTGCCAGCACCCTAGCGGGGAACAACAATGAGCAGTTCTTC. Amino acid sequence: CASTLAGNNNEQFF.